This T cell receptor (beta chain) was retrieved from a study of T cell changes during pregnancy in multiple sclerosis. In this sample, this clone turned up once. Method: immunoSEQ multiplex PCR; TCRdb's copy keeps in-frame clones and lacks some. Of about 100,000 clones in the sample, 92% were seen once. The V end lost 4 bases, the J end lost 7 bases, and 5 bases lay between the germline ends. The CDR3 contains 11 residues. The germline V gene has CDR1 MNHEY and CDR2 SVGAGI. Here the sequenced sample was peripheral blood, taken after pregnancy. This sequence was found in a female donor with multiple sclerosis, enrolled in a pregnancy study. The J gene is TRBJ1-5, the V gene TRBV6-5; D gene uncertain. The CDR3 DNA reads as TGTGCCAGCAGTTCCGGGCAGCCCCAGCATTTT. It yields the protein CASSSGQPQHF.